The rows below give T cell receptor beta chains drawn from one sample of a study of T cells in Graves' hyperthyroidism and ophthalmopathy. TCRdb recomputed calls from the multiplex PCR reads with MiXCR, one row per CDR3 protein. This sample carries approximately 520,000 distinct CDR3 sequences, around 20% of them seen once, and the ten largest clones take about 26%. Sequenced input: blood. These receptors were taken from a young man with Graves' hyperthyroidism. The CDR3 runs from the conserved cysteine through the conserved F or W. Each record gives: clone size, D gene, V gene, J gene, CDR3 DNA, CDR3 protein. The D gene is left open where the match is weak. Size is stated for part of the rows, as once, few or many counts, or as a class when the clone is expanded.

few	-	TRBV6-5	TRBJ2-7	TGTGCCAGCAGTTATTTTCGGGAGAAGGACGAGCAGTACTTC	CASSYFREKDEQYF
many	-	TRBV20-1	TRBJ1-5	TGCAGTGCTAGAGGGGTAGGTCAGCCCCAGCATTTT	CSARGVGQPQHF
many	TRBD1	TRBV12-3/TRBV12-4	TRBJ2-5	TGTGCCAGCGCCCACAGAACGACAGGGGGAGAGACCCAGTACTTC	CASAHRTTGGETQYF
-	TRBD1	TRBV20-1	TRBJ2-5	TGCAGTGCTAGGGCGACAGGGGTGGGGGCCCAGTACTTC	CSARATGVGAQYF
-	TRBD1	TRBV28	TRBJ1-1	TGTGCCAGCAGCTCTAACAGGGGGCCGGCTGAAGCTTTCTTT	CASSSNRGPAEAFF
-	TRBD1	TRBV7-2	TRBJ2-5	TGTGCCAGCAGCCCAAGGGACAGACAAGAGACCCAGTACTTC	CASSPRDRQETQYF
-	-	TRBV4-1	TRBJ1-1	TGCGCCTCGTGGGGGGCGCGGAACACTGAAGCTTTCTTT	CASWGARNTEAFF
-	-	TRBV4-2	TRBJ2-2	TGTGCCAGCAGCCAAGATCGGAGGGGTACGAACACCGGGGAGCTGTTTTTT	CASSQDRRGTNTGELFF
-	-	TRBV5-1	TRBJ2-1	TGCGCCAGCAGCTTGGCCAACGGGCGGGACTCCTACAATGAGCAGTTCTTC	CASSLANGRDSYNEQFF
many	-	TRBV30	TRBJ1-5	TGTGCCTGGACTACCTCAGGGCAAGGTCAGCCCCAGCATTTT	CAWTTSGQGQPQHF
many	-	TRBV7-9	TRBJ1-2	TGTGCCAGCAGCTCCTCTGGCTACACCTTC	CASSSSGYTF
once	TRBD2	TRBV20-1	TRBJ2-5	TGCAGTGCCCGACTAGCGGGGGGGCCTGGGCAAGAGACCCAGTACTTC	CSARLAGGPGQETQYF
-	-	TRBV7-2	TRBJ2-5	TGTGCCAGCAGCTCGACTAGGATAACCGAGACCCAGTACTTC	CASSSTRITETQYF
-	-	TRBV6-1	TRBJ1-1	TGTGCCAGCAGCCCGCGGACCGGAATTATGAACACTGAAGCTTTCTTT	CASSPRTGIMNTEAFF
few	-	TRBV6-1	TRBJ1-1	TGTGCCAGCAGATTGACCAGTGCTGAAGCTTTCTTT	CASRLTSAEAFF
many	-	TRBV19	TRBJ1-5	TGTGCCAGTAGTGACCGCGGTAGTGGGATAATGGGCAATCAGCCCCAGCATTTT	CASSDRGSGIMGNQPQHF
-	-	TRBV29-1	TRBJ2-7	TGCAGCGTTGCGGTTCAACCCTACGAGCAGTACTTC	CSVAVQPYEQYF
many	-	TRBV7-2	TRBJ1-1	TGTGCCAGCAACCTTCTACAGCGTCGAGCTTTCTTT	CASNLLQRRAFF
few	TRBD1	TRBV6-1	TRBJ1-6	TGTGCCAGCAGTCGCGCCGGGACAGGGGGAACTAATTCACCCCTCCACTTT	CASSRAGTGGTNSPLHF
few	-	TRBV5-1	TRBJ2-2	TGCGCCAGCAGTGCGCAGGGAGACGGCACCGGGGAGCTGTTTTTT	CASSAQGDGTGELFF
many	TRBD1	TRBV12-3/TRBV12-4	TRBJ1-2	TGTGCCAGCAGTTCTTTAGGGACAGGAAACTATGGCTACACCTTC	CASSSLGTGNYGYTF
many	TRBD1	TRBV6-1	TRBJ1-1	TGTGCCAGCATGACAGGGGGAAGAAACACTGAAGCTTTCTTT	CASMTGGRNTEAFF
many	-	TRBV29-1	TRBJ1-1	TGCAGCGTTCTCGGGGGGCTGAACACTGAAGCTTTCTTT	CSVLGGLNTEAFF
-	-	TRBV6-5	TRBJ1-2	TGTGCCAGCAGTTACTATTCGGTCGACTATGGCTACACCTTC	CASSYYSVDYGYTF
-	-	TRBV12-3/TRBV12-4	TRBJ1-2	TGTGCCAGCAGGGCCCAGACGGATGGCTACACCTTC	CASRAQTDGYTF
-	-	TRBV4-1	TRBJ2-5	TGCGCCAGCAGCCGGTTTGGGGAGGAGACCCAGTACTTC	CASSRFGEETQYF
-	-	TRBV30	TRBJ2-5	TGTGCCGGGACAAGGGAAACGGAGGCCCAGTACTTC	CAGTRETEAQYF
many	TRBD2	TRBV7-8	TRBJ2-7	TGTGCCAGCAGCTTAGGGCGGGGGGGCCGAACGAGCTACGAGCAGTACTTC	CASSLGRGGRTSYEQYF
many	-	TRBV20-1	TRBJ1-6	TGCAGTGCTCGACCCTCGGAAGCGGCCAATTCACCCCTCCACTTT	CSARPSEAANSPLHF
-	-	TRBV9	TRBJ2-5	TGTGCCAGCAGCGTAGGGCCGGGGGGCTTTGAAGAGACCCAGTACTTC	CASSVGPGGFEETQYF
many	TRBD1	TRBV2	TRBJ1-1	TGTGCCATCCCGGGACAGTTCAACACTGAAGCTTTCTTT	CAIPGQFNTEAFF
-	-	TRBV6-1	TRBJ2-7	TGTGCCAGCAGCGAAAGGGGCTTTGCATACTACGAGCAGTACTTC	CASSERGFAYYEQYF
many	-	TRBV20-1	TRBJ1-2	TGCAGTGCTACACAGGACAATTCAGGGGGCTACACCTTC	CSATQDNSGGYTF
many	-	TRBV12-3/TRBV12-4	TRBJ2-5	TGTGCCAGCACCAACTCAGCGGGAGAGACCCAGTACTTC	CASTNSAGETQYF
-	-	TRBV11-2	TRBJ1-1	TGTGCCAGCAGCCTAGGATACAGGTCCATGAACACTGAAGCTTTCTTT	CASSLGYRSMNTEAFF
-	-	TRBV19	TRBJ2-7	TGTGCCAGTAGTACTTATGGAGCGGCCTACGAGCAGTACTTC	CASSTYGAAYEQYF
-	-	TRBV30	TRBJ1-2	TGTGCCTGGAGTGTTGGGCGGGAAGCTAACTATGGCTACACCTTC	CAWSVGREANYGYTF
many	TRBD2	TRBV30	TRBJ2-5	TGTGCCTGGAGTGGGAAGCGGGGGCGAGAGACCCAGTACTTC	CAWSGKRGRETQYF
-	-	TRBV12-3/TRBV12-4	TRBJ1-1	TGTGCCAGCAGCCGATCAGGGCACACTGAAGCTTTCTTT	CASSRSGHTEAFF
many	-	TRBV28	TRBJ1-1	TGTGCCTGGGGCCGGAACACTGAAGCTTTCTTT	CAWGRNTEAFF
many	-	TRBV2	TRBJ1-1	TGTGCCAGCAGTCCCGGGGATTACACTGAAGCTTTCTTT	CASSPGDYTEAFF
many	TRBD2	TRBV24-1	TRBJ2-5	TGTGCCACCAGTGATTCGGCGGGGGGGACCCAAGAGACCCAGTACTTC	CATSDSAGGTQETQYF
many	-	TRBV24-1	TRBJ1-1	TGTGCCACCAGTGATGGGACGAACACTGAAGCTTTCTTT	CATSDGTNTEAFF
-	-	TRBV2	TRBJ1-2	TGTGCCAGCAGTGAAGCTCGTCGGAACTATGGCTACACCTTC	CASSEARRNYGYTF
-	-	TRBV12-3/TRBV12-4	TRBJ1-5	TGTGCCACCAGTGATTCCAAGGACGGCAATCAGCCCCAGCATTTT	CATSDSKDGNQPQHF
-	TRBD1	TRBV12-3/TRBV12-4	TRBJ1-1	TGTGCCAGCAGTTCCGACAGGGATCGGTCTGAAGCTTTCTTT	CASSSDRDRSEAFF
many	TRBD1	TRBV28	TRBJ1-2	TGTGCCAGCAGTGTGACAGGGGGAACCCATGGCTACACCTTC	CASSVTGGTHGYTF